The 10 T cell receptor beta chains presented below share a single source sample, sequenced in a study of cytomegalovirus exposure and HLA in healthy donors. PCR amplification relied on 60 Vbeta primers (plus 13 Jbeta primers). Sequenced by immunoSEQ multiplex PCR; TCRdb stores in-frame clones only, minus some. The sample has about 150,000 clones, roughly 80% seen once. The material sequenced was PBMCs. These receptors were collected from a male donor in good health and CMV-seronegative.

The chain employs TRBV28 and TRBJ2-7; 8 bases agree with TRBD1. Germline V gives CDR1 MDHEN, CDR2 SYDVKM. This CDR3 spans 15 amino acids. V lost 10 bases to trimming and J lost 1 base; unmatched junction nucleotides: 12. The CDR3: CATYDPGGLSYEQYF. DNA for the CDR3: TGTGCCACCTATGATCCAGGGGGCCTTTCCTACGAGCAGTACTTC.

This clone was seen only a few times. This chain connects TRBV11-2 to TRBJ2-3; 9 bases map to TRBD2. V shed 1 base, J shed 9 bases, and the junction held 8 bases outside the gene matches. CDR3 length equals 15 residues. Germline CDR1 reads SGHAT; CDR2 reads FQNNGV. The CDR3: CASSLGGSSGVTQYF. CDR3 nucleotide sequence: TGTGCCAGCAGCTTAGGAGGATCTAGCGGGGTAACGCAGTATTTT.

The chain couples TRBV21-1 to TRBJ1-4. TRBV21-1 is annotated as a pseudogene. The CDR3 sequence is 17 residues long. This chain's CDR3 is CASSKPPVRRTNEKLFF. The CDR3 nucleotides are TGTGCCAGCAGCAAACCCCCGGTCCGAAGAACTAATGAAAAACTGTTTTTT.

J is TRBJ2-3 and V is TRBV9, with 9 bases identical to TRBD1. CDR1 and CDR2 (germline): SGDLS, YYNGEE. V lost 3 bases, J lost 5 bases, and 10 bases stayed unmatched. This CDR3 region has 16 residues. The CDR3 DNA is TGTGCCAGCAGCGAACCAGACAGGGGGTTCGGAGATACGCAGTATTTT. Translation gives CASSEPDRGFGDTQYF.

This clone came up a few times. J is TRBJ2-1 and V is TRBV5-5; D is possibly TRBD1 (5 bases). This CDR3 is 16 amino acids long. Deletions cut 1 base from V and 3 bases from J, with 14 bases between. Germline assignment: CDR1 SGHKS and CDR2 YYEKEE (reference sequence). The CDR3 here is CASSLSVTDVYNEQFF. The CDR3 DNA reads TGTGCCAGCAGCTTGTCTGTGACAGATGTCTACAATGAGCAGTTCTTC.

The chain employs TRBV9 and TRBJ2-5, with 7 bases lining up with TRBD2. CDR1 SGDLS and CDR2 YYNGEE come from the germline V gene. J gave up 2 bases and V 0 bases, and 7 bases lay outside the gene matches. The CDR3 contains 16 residues. In DNA, the CDR3 is TGTGCCAGCAGCGTAGGGGAGGGATCGTGGCAAGAGACCCAGTACTTC. Its protein is CASSVGEGSWQETQYF.

The J gene is TRBJ2-6, the V gene TRBV9, with D possibly being TRBD2 (6 bases). V lost 4 bases and J 2 bases, leaving 13 bases between the germline ends. The CDR3 has 16 residues. Germline V gene data show CDR1 as SGDLS and CDR2 as YYNGEE. The CDR3 loop is CASSPSGFPGANVLTF. DNA of the CDR3: TGTGCCAGCAGCCCCAGCGGGTTTCCTGGGGCCAACGTCCTGACTTTC.

V and J are TRBV30 and TRBJ1-4, with 9 bases aligning to TRBD1. V lost 4 bases to trimming and J lost 10 bases; unmatched junction nucleotides: 10. Germline assignment: CDR1 GTSNPN and CDR2 SVGIG (reference sequence). CDR3 length: 14 amino acids. In DNA form, the CDR3 reads TGTGCCTGGAACCCGGGACAGGGCGTGGGAAAACTGTTTTTT. This translates into CAWNPGQGVGKLFF.

The rearrangement uses TRBV7-8 and TRBJ2-1; D perhaps matches TRBD2 (5 bases). V shed 5 bases and J shed 4 bases, with 18 bases lying between them. Germline loops: CDR1 SGHVS, CDR2 FQNEAQ. The CDR3 length is 16 residues. The CDR3 here is CASSLLELDGYNEQFF. The CDR3 region has the DNA TGTGCCAGCAGCCTACTAGAACTAGACGGATACAATGAGCAGTTCTTC.

The rearrangement links TRBV5-8 to TRBJ1-1; a weak D match, TRBD1 (5 bases). Looked up from germline, CDR1 is SGHTS and CDR2 is YDEGEE. CDR3 length: 16 residues. Trimming shortened V by 3 bases and J by 1 base, and 16 bases separated the two germline ends. The CDR3 DNA sequence: TGTGCCAGCAGCTCGAGACTCGGGGGGACGAACACTGAAGCTTTCTTT. Amino acid sequence: CASSSRLGGTNTEAFF.